This T cell receptor (beta chain) is from a study of cytomegalovirus exposure and HLA in healthy donors. General observations from the study: It is likely that the observed cluster of highly shared sequence variants was a sequencing artifact. Rarity held for most TCR sequences, but there were some public TCRs that occurred in many donors.

For this clone: What it recognizes is unknown.

The V gene lost 0 bases and the J gene lost 1 base, with 10 bases spanning the gap. Germline CDR1 and CDR2: GTSNPN and SVGIG (reference sequence). The CDR3 contains 14 residues. Researchers ran the PCR with 60 Vbeta and 13 Jbeta primers. Libraries were prepared by immunoSEQ multiplex PCR; TCRdb keeps only in-frame clonotypes and omits some of them. The table lists 150,000 to 200,000 clones, about 90% of them singletons. This TCR came from a girl under two years old in good health and CMV-seronegative. V gene TRBV30 combines with J gene TRBJ2-7; a weak D match, TRBD1 (6 bases). Material for sequencing was PBMCs. The CDR3 protein is CAWSVTGRSYEQYF. The CDR3 DNA is TGTGCCTGGAGTGTGACAGGTCGTTCCTACGAGCAGTACTTC.